The 3 T cell receptor beta chains below were found in one sample sequenced in a study of blood T cell repertoires in COVID-19. Some clones are missing from TCRdb's copy, which holds only in-frame ones; the method was immunoSEQ multiplex PCR. The table shows 250,000 or so clones, with about 88% occurring only once. The sequenced sample was peripheral blood. The receptors derive from a woman between 35 and 50 years old who had recovered from COVID-19.

J is TRBJ2-7 and V is TRBV5-6; D unclear. CDR1 is SGHDT and CDR2 is YYEEEE in the germline V gene. V was shortened by 4 bases and J by 1 base, with 12 bases between the two germline ends. This CDR3 has 14 residues. CDR3: CASSPIGDSYEQYF. The CDR3 DNA is TGTGCCAGCAGCCCCATCGGAGATTCCTACGAGCAGTACTTC.

This clone has more than one count but fewer than ten. The chain has TRBV19 and TRBJ1-2, with D perhaps TRBD1 (5 bases). CDR3 size: 13 residues. V was cut by 7 bases and J by 3 bases, with 12 bases left in between. The germline gives CDR1 LNHDA, CDR2 SQIVND (reference sequence). Here the CDR3 DNA reads TGTGCCAGTAAGCGAAGGGGATACTATGGCTACACCTTC. As protein: CASKRRGYYGYTF.

This clone has more than one count but fewer than ten. The chain carries TRBV6-1 and TRBJ1-5, with D tentatively TRBD1 (5 bases). Trimming removed 2 bases from V and 4 bases from J, with 9 bases in between. Germline V gene data show CDR1 as MNHNS and CDR2 as SASEGT. There are 14 residues in the CDR3. This CDR3 reads CASSERGQNQPQHF. In DNA, the CDR3 is TGTGCCAGCAGTGAAAGGGGTCAGAATCAGCCCCAGCATTTT.